Ten or more counts support the clone carrying this T cell receptor (beta chain). Its target is unknown. This sample stems from a study of early T cells in non-severe SARS-CoV-2 infection. Study summary: The sequenced material was bulk RNA from unsorted whole blood, and its chains were unpaired. Study-wide points: The matching step, a VDJdb search, favored anti-spike CD8 responses and missed private and CD4 specificities.

The germline V gene has CDR1 LNHDA and CDR2 SQIVND (reference sequence). V lost 5 bases to trimming and J lost 1 base; unmatched junction nucleotides: 4. This CDR3 is built from 16 residues. The library protocol tagged individual cDNA molecules with unique molecular identifiers. MiXCR, applied by TCRdb to the 5' RACE reads, yields one record per CDR3 protein. The data hold approximately 30,000 distinct CDR3 sequences, with 6.6% observed a single time. The sequence was collected from an adult who was a healthcare worker with PCR-confirmed SARS-CoV-2 infection or an uninfected control (not recorded which). V and J are TRBV19 and TRBJ2-3; 12 bases are shared with TRBD2. Sequencing used whole blood. In nucleotides, the CDR3 is TGTGCCAGTAGTCTCCGACTAGCGGGAGGCACAGATACGCAGTATTTT. Its translation is CASSLRLAGGTDTQYF.